What follows describes a single TCR beta chain. Its antigen has not been determined. The sample holds no much larger clone one base away, and base qualities are not on file. V drops 0 bases and J drops 5 bases, leaving 9 bases in between. Looking up the germline V gene yields CDR1 SGDLS and CDR2 YYNGEE. From the cysteine up to the valine, the CDR3 has a length of 13 residues. Only the CDR3 portion is preserved as DNA: 39 bases, with reading frame beginning at the first base. This sample stems from a study of high-grade serous ovarian cancer treatment subgroups (dated by TCRdb to the early 2020s). Study-level background: On average, sequencing produced more than 13,000 reads and around 7,500 unique TCR beta rearrangements for each sample. Under a laparoscopic triage algorithm, patients with high-grade serous ovarian cancer were grouped by complete gross resection or by neoadjuvant chemotherapy response, and the study profiled the TCR beta repertoires of these patients. Of the 30 patients in the cohort, roughly 10 had no residual disease after primary surgery (R0), roughly 10 were excellent NACT responders, and roughly 10 were poor NACT responders. Each patient contributed one primary tumor and two metastatic tumor samples, giving under 95 samples in total. Results and caveats for the whole study, not just this receptor: The TCR repertoire analyses centered on CDR3, leaving CDR1 and CDR2 unanalyzed. Spatial information was not captured by bulk tumor TCR sequencing, so insight into HGSC tumor complexity and diversity was limited. TCR clonal relatedness was found to be positively correlated with neoantigen level and, by trend, with copy number variation and mutation load derived from whole-genome sequencing. Repertoire similarity between tumors of the same patient ranged about 0.1 to 0.79, whereas almost no similarity was seen between different patients.

The 85 to 90 tumor samples were subjected to high-throughput TCR profiling using ImmunoSEQ. Per the source publication's procedure: Repertoire diversity metrics included richness (unique productive sequences), clonality, evenness and relatedness; Bhattacharyya coefficient assessed similarity between samples. Conclusions stayed consistent in a sensitivity analysis that left out TCRs with fewer than two reads. The immuneACCESS repertoire file appears here via TCRdb, limited to in-frame rearrangements. These files lack a portion of the clones; in checked studies, under half of the deficit traces to unresolved V genes, and the cause of the others is not known. The V and J calls and clone size were taken over from that table, and D and trimming were inferred from the DNA. The sample contains some 4,000 clones, 76% of them found a single time. The ten largest clones take up roughly 8% of the sample. The tumor samples were collected prior to definitive surgery or chemotherapy. Genomic DNA was extracted by the MD Anderson Biospecimen Extraction Resource, and TCR sequencing was done by the MD Anderson Cancer Genomics Laboratory.

The sequenced sample was tumor tissue. The sequence came from a human donor with high-grade serous ovarian cancer. The sequence links TRBV9 to TRBJ2-7; the D call is tentative, TRBD1 or TRBD2, as each matches 5 bases. The CDR3 region has the sequence CASSVAGAHEQYV. The nucleotide sequence reads TGTGCCAGCAGCGTAGCCGGGGCCCACGAGCAGTACGTC.